This T cell receptor (beta chain) was retrieved from a study of T cell changes during pregnancy in multiple sclerosis. TCRdb's copy holds only in-frame clones and misses some; the assay was immunoSEQ multiplex PCR. The table lists under 55,000 clones, roughly 93% of them singletons. Germline loops: CDR1 LNHDA, CDR2 SQIVND (reference sequence). This CDR3 contains 11 residues. Trimming pared 10 bases from V and 4 bases from J, leaving 9 bases between. This receptor was taken from a female donor with multiple sclerosis, enrolled in a pregnancy study. The J gene is TRBJ2-3, the V gene TRBV19; TRBD2 is a possible D gene (5 bases). Sequences were obtained from PBMCs (not recorded whether the cells were cultured). CDR3 DNA sequence: TGTGCCACCGAGAGGGCAGATACGCAGTATTTT. It encodes CATERADTQYF.